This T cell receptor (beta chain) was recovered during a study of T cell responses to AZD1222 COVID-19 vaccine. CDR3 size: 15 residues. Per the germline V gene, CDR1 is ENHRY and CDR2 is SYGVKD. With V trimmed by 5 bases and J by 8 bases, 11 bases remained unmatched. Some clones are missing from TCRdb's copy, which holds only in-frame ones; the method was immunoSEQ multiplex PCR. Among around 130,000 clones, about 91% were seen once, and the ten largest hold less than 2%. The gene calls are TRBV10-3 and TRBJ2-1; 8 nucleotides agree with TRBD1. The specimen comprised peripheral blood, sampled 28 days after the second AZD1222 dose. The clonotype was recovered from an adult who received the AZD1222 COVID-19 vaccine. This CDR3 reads CAISPDRGLSHEQFF. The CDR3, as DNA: TGTGCCATCAGTCCTGACAGGGGCTTATCCCATGAGCAGTTCTTC.